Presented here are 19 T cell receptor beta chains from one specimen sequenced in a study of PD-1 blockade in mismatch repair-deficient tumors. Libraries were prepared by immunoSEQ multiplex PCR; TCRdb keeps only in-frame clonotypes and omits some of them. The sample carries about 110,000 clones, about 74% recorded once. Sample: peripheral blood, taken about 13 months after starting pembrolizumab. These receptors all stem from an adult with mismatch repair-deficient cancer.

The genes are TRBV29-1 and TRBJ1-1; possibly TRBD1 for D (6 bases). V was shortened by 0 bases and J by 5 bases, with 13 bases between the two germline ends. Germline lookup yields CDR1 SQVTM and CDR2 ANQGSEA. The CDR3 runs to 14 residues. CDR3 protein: CSVEDQGTGTEAFF. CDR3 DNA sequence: TGCAGCGTTGAAGATCAAGGTACAGGGACTGAAGCTTTCTTT. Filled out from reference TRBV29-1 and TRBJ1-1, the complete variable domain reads SAVISQKPSRDICQRGTSLTIQCQVDSQVTMMFWYRQQPGQSLTLIATANQGSEATYESGFVIDKFPISRPNLTFSTLTVSNMSPEDSSIYLCSVEDQGTGTEAFFGQGTRLTVV.

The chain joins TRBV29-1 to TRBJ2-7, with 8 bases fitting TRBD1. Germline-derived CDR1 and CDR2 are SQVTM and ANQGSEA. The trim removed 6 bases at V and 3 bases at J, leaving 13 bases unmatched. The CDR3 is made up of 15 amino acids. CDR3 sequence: CSVKEGTGGNYEQYF. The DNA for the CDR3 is TGCAGCGTGAAAGAGGGTACAGGGGGAAACTACGAGCAGTACTTC.

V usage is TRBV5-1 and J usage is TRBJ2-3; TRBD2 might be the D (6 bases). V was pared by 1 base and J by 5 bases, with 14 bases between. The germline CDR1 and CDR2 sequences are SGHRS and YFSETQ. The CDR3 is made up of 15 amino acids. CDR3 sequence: CASSLWGLQEDTQYF. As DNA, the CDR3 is TGCGCCAGCAGCTTGTGGGGACTCCAAGAAGATACGCAGTATTTT.

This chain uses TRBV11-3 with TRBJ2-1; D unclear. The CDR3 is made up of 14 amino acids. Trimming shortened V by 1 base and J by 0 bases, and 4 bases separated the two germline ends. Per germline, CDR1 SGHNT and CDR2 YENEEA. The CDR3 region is CASSLASSYNEQFF. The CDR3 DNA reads TGTGCCAGCAGCTTAGCTAGCTCCTACAATGAGCAGTTCTTC. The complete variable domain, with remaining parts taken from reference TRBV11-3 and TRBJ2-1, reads EAGVVQSPRYKIIEKKQPVAFWCNPISGHNTLYWYLQNLGQGPELLIRYENEEAVDDSQLPKDRFSAERLKGVDSTLKIQPAELGDSAVYLCASSLASSYNEQFFGPGTRLTVL.

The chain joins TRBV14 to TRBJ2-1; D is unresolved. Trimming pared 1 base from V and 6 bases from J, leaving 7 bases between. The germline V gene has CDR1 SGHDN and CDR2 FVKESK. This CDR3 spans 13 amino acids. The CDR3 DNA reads TGTGCCAGCAGCCAAGTAGGGCCCAATGAGCAGTTCTTC. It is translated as CASSQVGPNEQFF.

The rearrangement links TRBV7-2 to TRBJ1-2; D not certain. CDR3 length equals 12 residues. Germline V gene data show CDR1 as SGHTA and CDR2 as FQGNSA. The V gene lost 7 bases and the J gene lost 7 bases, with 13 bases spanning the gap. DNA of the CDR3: TGTGCCAGCACAGACCCTGGAAGTGGCTACACCTTC. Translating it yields CASTDPGSGYTF. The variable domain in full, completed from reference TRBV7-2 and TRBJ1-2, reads GAGVSQSPSNKVTEKGKDVELRCDPISGHTALYWYRQSLGQGLEFLIYFQGNSAPDKSGLPSDRFSAERTGGSVSTLTIQRTQQEDSAVYLCASTDPGSGYTFGSGTRLTVV.

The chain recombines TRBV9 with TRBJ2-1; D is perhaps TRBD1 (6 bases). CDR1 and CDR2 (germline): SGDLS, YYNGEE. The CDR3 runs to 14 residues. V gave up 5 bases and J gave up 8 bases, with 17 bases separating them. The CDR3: CASRGQSSEDEQFF. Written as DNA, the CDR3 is TGTGCCAGCAGGGGACAAAGTAGTGAGGATGAGCAGTTCTTC.

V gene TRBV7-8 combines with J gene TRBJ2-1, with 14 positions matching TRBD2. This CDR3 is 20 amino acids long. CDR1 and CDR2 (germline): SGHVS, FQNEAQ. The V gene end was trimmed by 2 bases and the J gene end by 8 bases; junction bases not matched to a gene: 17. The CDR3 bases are TGTGCCAGCAGCTTACAGCCGGGACTAGCGGGAGTTAAGAGGGGGGATGAGCAGTTCTTC. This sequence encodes CASSLQPGLAGVKRGDEQFF. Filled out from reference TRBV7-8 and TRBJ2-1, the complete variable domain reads GAGVSQSPRYKVAKRGQDVALRCDPISGHVSLFWYQQALGQGPEFLTYFQNEAQLDKSGLPSDRFFAERPEGSVSTLKIQRTQQEDSAVYLCASSLQPGLAGVKRGDEQFFGPGTRLTVL.

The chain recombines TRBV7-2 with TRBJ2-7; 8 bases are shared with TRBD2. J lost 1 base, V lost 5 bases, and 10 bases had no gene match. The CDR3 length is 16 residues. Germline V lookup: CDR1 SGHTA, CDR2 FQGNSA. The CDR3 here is CASSDPGGVASYEQYF. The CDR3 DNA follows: TGTGCCAGCAGCGACCCGGGGGGGGTAGCTTCCTACGAGCAGTACTTC.

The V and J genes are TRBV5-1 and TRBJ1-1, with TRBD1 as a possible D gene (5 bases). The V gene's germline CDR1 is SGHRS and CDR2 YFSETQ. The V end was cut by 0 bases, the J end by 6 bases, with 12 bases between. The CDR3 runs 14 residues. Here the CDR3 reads CASSLDGGRSEAFF. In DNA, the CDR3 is TGCGCCAGCAGCTTGGACGGGGGTCGGTCTGAAGCTTTCTTT.

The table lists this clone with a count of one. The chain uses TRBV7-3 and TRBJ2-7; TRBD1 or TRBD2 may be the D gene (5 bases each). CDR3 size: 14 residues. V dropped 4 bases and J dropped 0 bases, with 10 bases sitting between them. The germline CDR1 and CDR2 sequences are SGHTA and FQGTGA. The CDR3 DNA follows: TGTGCCAGCAGCTCCGGGACGGCCTCCTACGAGCAGTACTTC. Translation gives CASSSGTASYEQYF. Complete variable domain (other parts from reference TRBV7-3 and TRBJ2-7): GAGVSQTPSNKVTEKGKYVELRCDPISGHTALYWYRQSLGQGPEFLIYFQGTGAADDSGLPNDRFFAVRPEGSVSTLKIQRTERGDSAVYLCASSSGTASYEQYFGPGTRLTVT.

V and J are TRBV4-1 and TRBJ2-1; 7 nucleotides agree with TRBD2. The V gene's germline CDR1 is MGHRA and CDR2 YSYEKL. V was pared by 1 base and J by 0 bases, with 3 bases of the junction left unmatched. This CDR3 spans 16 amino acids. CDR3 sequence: CASSQGGGSSYNEQFF. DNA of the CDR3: TGCGCCAGCAGCCAAGGGGGCGGGAGCTCCTACAATGAGCAGTTCTTC.

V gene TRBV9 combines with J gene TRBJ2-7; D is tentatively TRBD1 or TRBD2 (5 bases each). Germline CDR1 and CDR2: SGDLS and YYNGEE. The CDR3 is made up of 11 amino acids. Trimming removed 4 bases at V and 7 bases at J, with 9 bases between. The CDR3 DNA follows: TGTGCCAGCAGCTCGGGACGGGAGCAGTACTTC. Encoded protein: CASSSGREQYF.

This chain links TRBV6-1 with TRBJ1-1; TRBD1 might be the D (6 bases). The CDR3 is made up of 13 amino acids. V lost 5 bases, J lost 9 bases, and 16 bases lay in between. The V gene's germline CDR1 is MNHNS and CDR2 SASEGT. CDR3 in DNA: TGTGCCAGCAGTATAGGGACACTCGTTAAAGCTTTCTTT. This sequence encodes CASSIGTLVKAFF.

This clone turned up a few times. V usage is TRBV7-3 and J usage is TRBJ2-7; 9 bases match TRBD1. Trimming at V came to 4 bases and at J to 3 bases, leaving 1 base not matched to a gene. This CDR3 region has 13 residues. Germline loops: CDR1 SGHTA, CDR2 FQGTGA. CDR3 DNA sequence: TGTGCCAGCAGCTGGGACAGGGACTACGAGCAGTACTTC. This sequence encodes CASSWDRDYEQYF.

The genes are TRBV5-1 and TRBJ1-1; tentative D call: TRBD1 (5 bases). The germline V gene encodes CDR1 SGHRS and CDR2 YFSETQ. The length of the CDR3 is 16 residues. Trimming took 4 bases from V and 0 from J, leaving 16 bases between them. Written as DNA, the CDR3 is TGCGCCAGCAGCCCGAGGGACTCTTACATGAACACTGAAGCTTTCTTT. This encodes CASSPRDSYMNTEAFF.

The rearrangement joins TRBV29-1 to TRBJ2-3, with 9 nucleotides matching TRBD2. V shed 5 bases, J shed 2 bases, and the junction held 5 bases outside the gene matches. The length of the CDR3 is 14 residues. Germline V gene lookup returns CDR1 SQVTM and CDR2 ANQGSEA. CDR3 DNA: TGCAGCGTTAGAGCGGGAGGCCTCACAGATACGCAGTATTTT. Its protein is CSVRAGGLTDTQYF.

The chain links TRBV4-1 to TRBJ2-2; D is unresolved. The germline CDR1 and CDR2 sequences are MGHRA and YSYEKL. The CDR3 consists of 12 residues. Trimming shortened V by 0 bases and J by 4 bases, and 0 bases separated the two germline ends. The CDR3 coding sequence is TGCGCCAGCAGCCAAGACACCGGGGAGCTGTTTTTT. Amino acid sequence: CASSQDTGELFF.

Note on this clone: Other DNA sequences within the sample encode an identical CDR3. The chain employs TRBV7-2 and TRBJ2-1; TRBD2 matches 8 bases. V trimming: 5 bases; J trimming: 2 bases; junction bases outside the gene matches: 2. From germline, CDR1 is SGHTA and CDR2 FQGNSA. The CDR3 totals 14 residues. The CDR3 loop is CASSRSGTYNEQFF. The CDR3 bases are TGTGCCAGCAGCCGTAGCGGGACCTACAATGAGCAGTTCTTC.